This TCR beta chain was observed in a study of blood T cell repertoires in COVID-19. Method: immunoSEQ multiplex PCR; TCRdb's copy keeps in-frame clones and lacks some. The table includes about 370,000 clones, 75% to 90% detected once. The CDR3 is 13 amino acids. V lost 7 bases, J lost 5 bases, and 6 bases stayed unmatched. The germline CDR1 and CDR2 sequences are SNHLY and FYNNEI. Cohort 3 recovered donors had two negative PCRs, clearance, or symptom resolution. This TCR came from a man aged 18 to 29 who had recovered from COVID-19. V is TRBV2 and J is TRBJ2-5, with TRBD2 matching over 8 bases. The source material was PBMCs or T cells enriched from blood (not recorded which). The CDR3: CASIPGGAETQYF. CDR3 coding DNA: TGTGCCAGCATTCCGGGGGGGGCGGAGACCCAGTACTTC. Full variable domain (missing parts from reference TRBV2 and TRBJ2-5): EPEVTQTPSHQVTQMGQEVILRCVPISNHLYFYWYRQILGQKVEFLVSFYNNEISEKSEIFDDQFSVERPDGSNFTLKIRSTKLEDSAMYFCASIPGGAETQYFGPGTRLLVL.